The clone carrying this T cell receptor (beta chain) was seen a few times. Antigen: not known. MiXCR, run by TCRdb on the reads, gives a single entry per CDR3 protein. The sample shows some 500,000 distinct CDR3 sequences, approximately 40% of them seen only once. Between the trimmed V and J ends, which lost 2 bases and 1 base, there was a span of 12 bases. The length of the CDR3 is 16 residues. Germline values: CDR1 SGHVS, CDR2 FQNEAQ. This sample was taken from a study of T cell repertoires in cytomegalovirus infection. Notes on the study in general: The cumulative frequency of public TCR beta families identified carriers of CMV plus the relevant HLA.

The chain recombines TRBV7-8 with TRBJ2-1; D not certain. The receptor was isolated from a human donor in good health (CMV status not recorded). Some clones in this sample may be carry-over from other donors' samples. Sequences were derived from cultured PBMCs, sampled from culture after CMV antigen stimulation. The CDR3 here is CASSLRAGASYNEQFF. CDR3 bases: TGTGCCAGCAGCTTAAGGGCTGGAGCATCCTACAATGAGCAGTTCTTC.